This TCR beta chain was documented in a study of blood T cell repertoires in COVID-19. CDR1 and CDR2 from the germline V gene are SGHRS and YFSETQ. V lost 2 bases and J lost 2, with 19 bases in between. CDR3 length: 17 amino acids. Clones were read by immunoSEQ multiplex PCR, and TCRdb kept only the in-frame ones, dropping some. This table has around 80,000 clones, around 79% appearing once. The rearrangement joins TRBV5-1 to TRBJ2-5; no firm D call. The TCR was taken from a man of 80 years or more with acute or convalescent COVID-19. The sample was peripheral blood. The CDR3 loop is CASSFAVRPVGQETQYF. Here the CDR3 DNA reads TGCGCCAGCAGCTTCGCGGTACGGCCAGTTGGGCAAGAGACCCAGTACTTC.